Each of the 15 T cell receptor beta chains below was sequenced from the same sample in a study of shared clonotypes between healthy human individuals. Method: immunoSEQ multiplex PCR; TCRdb's copy keeps in-frame clones and lacks some. The sample has approximately 2,000,000 clones; 85% to 95% are singletons. What was sequenced was naive CD4+ T cells from PBMCs. Subset: CD45RA+ positively selected. Every receptor here comes from a man younger than 35 in good health. Some clones in this sample may be carry-over from other donors' samples.

The V and J genes are TRBV14 and TRBJ2-1; D is possibly TRBD2 (6 bases). V lost 3 bases and J lost 0, with 18 bases in between. The CDR3 consists of 18 residues. Per the germline V gene, CDR1 is SGHDN and CDR2 is FVKESK. CDR3 in DNA: TGTGCCAGCAGCCACAAACCCGCAGCGGGCTACTCCTACAATGAGCAGTTCTTC. Protein sequence: CASSHKPAAGYSYNEQFF.

This sequence joins TRBV5-1 and TRBJ2-3; 9 positions agree with TRBD1. Germline CDR1 SGHRS, CDR2 YFSETQ. V was clipped by 0 bases and J by 0 bases; unmatched bases: 2. The CDR3 length is 16 residues. CDR3 amino acids: CASSLAGQGSTDTQYF. The CDR3 nucleotides are TGCGCCAGCAGCTTGGCAGGACAGGGGAGCACAGATACGCAGTATTTT.

The chain joins TRBV12-2 to TRBJ2-5; TRBD1 reflects the table's D call only, with no check against the DNA. TRBV12-2 is a documented pseudogene. This CDR3 contains 16 residues. The CDR3 sequence is CASRLGYRESRETQYF. The CDR3 DNA reads TGTGCAAGTCGCTTAGGGTACAGGGAGTCGCGGGAGACCCAGTACTTC.

The rearrangement links TRBV4-3 to TRBJ2-3; 12 bases fit TRBD2. The CDR3 runs 17 residues. With V trimmed by 1 base and J by 5 bases, 7 bases remained unmatched. Germline lookup yields CDR1 LGHNA and CDR2 YSLEER. This CDR3 reads CASSQGLTSGSLDTQYF. Here the CDR3 DNA reads TGCGCCAGCAGCCAAGGGCTGACTAGCGGGAGTTTAGATACGCAGTATTTT.

The chain recombines TRBV19 with TRBJ1-5; D ambiguous. CDR3 length: 13 amino acids. The germline V and J ends were trimmed by 7 bases and 6 bases, with 13 bases remaining between them. The germline V gene has CDR1 LNHDA and CDR2 SQIVND (reference sequence). The chain's CDR3 is CASTLNRGQPQHF. The CDR3 region has the DNA TGTGCCAGTACCCTCAACCGGGGTCAGCCCCAGCATTTT. The variable domain in full, with the rest retrieved from reference TRBV19 and TRBJ1-5, is DGGITQSPKYLFRKEGQNVTLSCEQNLNHDAMYWYRQDPGQGLRLIYYSQIVNDFQKGDIAEGYSVSREKKESFPLTVTSAQKNPTAFYLCASTLNRGQPQHFGDGTRLSIL.

This clone has just one count. The rearrangement uses TRBV2 and TRBJ2-7; 13 bases match TRBD2. The V and J ends lost 4 bases and 0 bases, in that order; junction bases with no gene match: 3. The CDR3 contains 16 residues. The germline gives CDR1 SNHLY, CDR2 FYNNEI. The CDR3 DNA is TGTGCCAGCAGTGCACTAGCGGGAGGGAGCTCCTACGAGCAGTACTTC. Encoded protein: CASSALAGGSSYEQYF.

V usage is TRBV28 and J usage is TRBJ2-1; 7 nucleotides line up with TRBD2. Germline assignment: CDR1 MDHEN and CDR2 SYDVKM. V shed 2 bases, J shed 9 bases, and the junction held 13 bases outside the gene matches. CDR3 length: 16 amino acids. This CDR3 reads CASSLVSTGRVREQFF. The CDR3 nucleotides read TGTGCCAGCAGTTTAGTCTCGACGGGGAGGGTGCGTGAGCAGTTCTTC.

The genes are TRBV28 and TRBJ2-7, with 7 nucleotides matching TRBD1. V lost 6 bases and J lost 4; bases outside the gene matches: 3. This CDR3 has 12 amino acids. Germline CDR1 reads MDHEN; CDR2 reads SYDVKM. The CDR3 nucleotides are TGTGCCAGCAGAAGGACAGGTTACGAGCAGTACTTC. Its translation: CASRRTGYEQYF.

In DNA, the CDR3 is TGTGCCAGCAGTTACACCGGGACTAGCCCCACAGATACGCAGTATTTT. Protein product: CASSYTGTSPTDTQYF. The chain recombines TRBV6-6 with TRBJ2-3, with 9 bases identical to TRBD2. The CDR3 consists of 16 residues. V was pared by 2 bases and J by 2 bases, with 5 bases of the junction left unmatched. CDR1 is MNHNY, CDR2 SVGAGI, per germline (reference sequence).

This chain uses TRBV27 with TRBJ2-1; 11 positions match TRBD2. V shed 5 bases, J shed 6 bases, and the junction held 9 bases outside the gene matches. The V gene's germline CDR1 is MNHEY and CDR2 SMNVEV (reference sequence). This CDR3 comprises 16 residues. CDR3 amino acids: CASSLRVAGGGNEQFF. In nucleotides, the CDR3 is TGTGCCAGCAGTCTAAGGGTAGCGGGAGGGGGCAATGAGCAGTTCTTC.

As concerns this clone: The sample contains more than one DNA sequence encoding this CDR3. The V and J genes are TRBV28 and TRBJ1-5, with 8 bases aligning to TRBD1. V lost 6 bases and J lost 2; bases outside the gene matches: 3. Per germline, CDR1 MDHEN and CDR2 SYDVKM. The CDR3 runs 14 residues. The CDR3 spells CASRGTGGNQPQHF. DNA for the CDR3: TGTGCCAGCAGAGGGACAGGTGGCAATCAGCCCCAGCATTTT.

This rearrangement joins TRBV5-1 to TRBJ1-2, with D possibly matching TRBD1 (5 bases). Germline-derived CDR1 and CDR2 are SGHRS and YFSETQ. With 6 bases removed from V and 3 bases from J, the gap between germline ends came to 15 bases. CDR3 size: 14 residues. The CDR3 spells CASTLGGEHYGYTF. In DNA form, the CDR3 reads TGCGCCAGCACCCTCGGGGGAGAGCACTATGGCTACACCTTC. Variable domain in full (rest from reference TRBV5-1 and TRBJ1-2): KAGVTQTPRYLIKTRGQQVTLSCSPISGHRSVSWYQQTPGQGLQFLFEYFSETQRNKGNFPGRFSGRQFSNSRSEMNVSTLELGDSALYLCASTLGGEHYGYTFGSGTRLTVV.

The rearrangement links TRBV25-1 to TRBJ2-1; D not certain. The germline V gene has CDR1 MGHDK and CDR2 SYGVNS. This CDR3 has 14 residues. Trimming took 1 base from V and 0 from J, leaving 4 bases between them. CDR3 DNA: TGTGCCAGCAGTGAATTCAGCTCCTACAATGAGCAGTTCTTC. It yields the protein CASSEFSSYNEQFF.

This clone has only one observation. The V and J genes are TRBV6-7 and TRBJ1-1; TRBD1 agrees at 7 bases. TRBV6-7 is an open reading frame whose function is uncertain. Trimming cost V 6 bases and J 6 bases; bases outside gene matches: 1. This CDR3 is built from 11 residues. CDR3: CASSQGAEAFF. The CDR3 DNA sequence: TGTGCCAGCAGCCAGGGGGCTGAAGCTTTCTTT.

The genes are TRBV7-2 and TRBJ2-7, with 12 bases matching TRBD2. V lost 2 bases and J lost 2; bases outside the gene matches: 7. Germline V gene sequence: CDR1 SGHTA, CDR2 FQGNSA. The CDR3 length is 17 residues. The CDR3 loop is CASSLYLAGGPPYEQYF. The CDR3 nucleotides are TGTGCCAGCAGCTTATATCTAGCGGGAGGGCCCCCCTACGAGCAGTACTTC.